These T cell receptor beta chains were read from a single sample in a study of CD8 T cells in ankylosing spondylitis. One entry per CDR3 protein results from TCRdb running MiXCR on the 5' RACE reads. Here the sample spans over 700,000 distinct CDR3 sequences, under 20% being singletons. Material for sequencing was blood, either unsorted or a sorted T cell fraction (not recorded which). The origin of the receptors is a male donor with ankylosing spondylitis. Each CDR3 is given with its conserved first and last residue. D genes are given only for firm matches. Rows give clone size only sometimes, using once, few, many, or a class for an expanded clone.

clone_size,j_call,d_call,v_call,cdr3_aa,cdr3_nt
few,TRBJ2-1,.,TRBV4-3,CASSQDRSRSSYNEQFF,TGCGCCAGCAGCCAAGATCGGAGCCGCAGCTCCTACAATGAGCAGTTCTTC
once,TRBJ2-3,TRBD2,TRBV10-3,CAISGGRAGDTQYF,TGTGCCATCAGTGGCGGGAGGGCCGGAGATACGCAGTATTTT
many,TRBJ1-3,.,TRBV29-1,CSVPMYRKSSSGNTIYF,TGCAGCGTCCCTATGTACAGAAAATCTAGCTCTGGAAACACCATATATTTT
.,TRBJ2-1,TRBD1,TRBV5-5,CASSFSWGAQGDNEQFF,TGTGCCAGCAGCTTTAGCTGGGGCGCCCAGGGGGACAATGAGCAGTTCTTC
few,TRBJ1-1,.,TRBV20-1,CSARDPRTADLNTEAFF,TGCAGTGCTAGAGACCCCCGGACAGCCGATTTGAACACTGAAGCTTTCTTT
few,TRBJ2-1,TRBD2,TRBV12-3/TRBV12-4,CASSLAGGLYVEQFF,TGTGCCAGCAGTTTAGCGGGAGGGCTCTATGTTGAGCAGTTCTTC
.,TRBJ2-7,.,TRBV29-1,CSVEKQGPYEQYF,TGCAGCGTTGAAAAGCAGGGCCCCTACGAGCAGTACTTC
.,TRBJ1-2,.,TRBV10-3,CAISPPGLVNYGYTF,TGTGCCATCAGCCCACCGGGGTTAGTTAACTATGGCTACACCTTC
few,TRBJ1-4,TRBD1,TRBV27,CASSLGTGRLGEKLFF,TGTGCCAGCAGCCTCGGGACAGGTCGTCTTGGTGAAAAACTGTTTTTT
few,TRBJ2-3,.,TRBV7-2,CASSLVEYDTQYF,TGTGCCAGCAGCTTAGTAGAGTATGATACGCAGTATTTT